Listed here are 25 T cell receptor beta chains from one sample, sequenced in a study of T cells expressing NK-cell markers. TCRdb re-called the 5' RACE reads and gives one entry per CDR3 protein, without DNA. Here the sample table reports 350,000 to 400,000 distinct CDR3 sequences. Material: blood T cells: a sorted CD56 or NKG2C T cell subset, CD4+ or CD8+ T cells, or bulk PBMC T cells (not recorded which). These receptor sequences come from a woman aged 45-65 years in good health.

V usage is TRBV3-1 and J usage is TRBJ2-6; lacking DNA, the TRBD1 call made by TCRdb goes unchecked. The CDR3 covers 16 residues. CDR1 is LGHDT and CDR2 is YNNKEL in the germline V gene (reference sequence). CDR3 protein: CASSPMTGTGANVLTF.

The V gene is TRBV18, the J gene TRBJ2-7. This CDR3 region has 14 residues. CDR1 KGHSH and CDR2 LQKENI come from the germline V gene. CDR3 residues: CASSHRDKVYEQYF.

The chain joins TRBV4-1 to TRBJ1-5; TCRdb gives TRBD1 as the D gene, but with no DNA this cannot be confirmed. This CDR3 has 14 residues. Germline V gives CDR1 MGHRA, CDR2 YSYEKL. This CDR3 reads CASSPRTSNQPQHF.

The V call is TRBV11-2, the J call TRBJ1-1. Germline values: CDR1 SGHAT, CDR2 FQNNGV. The CDR3 has 16 amino acids. CDR3 sequence: CASRPFGEGKNTEAFF.

The V gene is TRBV3-1, the J gene TRBJ2-7. The CDR3 length is 17 residues. Looked up from germline, CDR1 is LGHDT and CDR2 is YNNKEL (reference sequence). The CDR3: CASSQERTSIGSYEQYF.

The chain is built from TRBV11-2 and TRBJ2-1; without DNA, the TCRdb call of TRBD2 cannot be checked. This CDR3 comprises 13 residues. Germline V CDR1 and CDR2: SGHAT, FQNNGV. CDR3 protein: CASSLDLRDEQFF.

V and J are TRBV12-3 or TRBV12-4 and TRBJ1-1; no DNA is available, so the TRBD1 call from TCRdb remains unchecked. This CDR3 is 13 amino acids long. CDR3 loop: CASSPGQLTEAFF.

The chain recombines TRBV7-2 with TRBJ2-4; lacking DNA, the TRBD1 call made by TCRdb goes unchecked. The germline V gene has CDR1 SGHTA and CDR2 FQGNSA. The CDR3 sequence is 16 residues long. The CDR3 reads CASSLGVGQGVNIQYF.

The chain has TRBV5-1 and TRBJ2-3; without DNA, the TCRdb call of TRBD2 cannot be checked. CDR3 size: 15 residues. The germline gives CDR1 SGHRS, CDR2 YFSETQ. CDR3 protein: CASSLSAERTDTQYF.

The gene calls are TRBV5-1 and TRBJ2-2. The CDR3 runs to 16 residues. From germline, CDR1 is SGHRS and CDR2 YFSETQ. The CDR3 reads CASSLEGWGNTGELFF.

The V call is TRBV28, the J call TRBJ2-7; TCRdb's assignment of TRBD1 cannot be checked, as there is no DNA. The CDR3 runs 15 residues. The germline CDR1 and CDR2 sequences are MDHEN and SYDVKM. The CDR3 region is CASSTRPPGSYEQYF.

The chain carries TRBV11-2 and TRBJ1-1; no DNA is available, so the TRBD1 call from TCRdb remains unchecked. This CDR3 is 14 amino acids long. Germline V CDR1 and CDR2: SGHAT, FQNNGV. CDR3: CASSGRRTGVEAFF.

The chain recombines TRBV6-5 with TRBJ2-3; TCRdb gives TRBD2 as the D gene, but with no DNA this cannot be confirmed. Germline V gives CDR1 MNHEY, CDR2 SVGAGI. The CDR3 totals 14 residues. CDR3 residues: CASSYDQGGDTQYF.

This chain joins TRBV29-1 and TRBJ2-2. The CDR3 extends over 13 amino acids. From germline, CDR1 is SQVTM and CDR2 ANQGSEA. The CDR3 protein is CSVQQENTGELFF.

This rearrangement joins TRBV10-3 to TRBJ2-1. Germline loops: CDR1 ENHRY, CDR2 SYGVKD. This CDR3 comprises 19 residues. CDR3 amino acids: CAISRYRSGTGSSYNEQFF.

The CDR3 reads CASRLTSGINEQFF. The V call is TRBV25-1, the J call TRBJ2-1; lacking DNA, the TRBD2 call made by TCRdb goes unchecked. The germline V gene encodes CDR1 MGHDK and CDR2 SYGVNS. The CDR3 loop spans 14 amino acids.

The gene calls are TRBV9 and TRBJ2-1; there is no DNA to check the TCRdb D call of TRBD2. CDR1 SGDLS and CDR2 YYNGEE come from the germline V gene. CDR3 length: 14 residues. This CDR3 is CASSASGRYNEQFF.

The chain uses TRBV6-1 and TRBJ1-1. The CDR3 spans 14 residues. CDR1 and CDR2 from the germline V gene are MNHNS and SASEGT. The CDR3 loop reads CASSVSTKNTEAFF.

The V call is TRBV7-8, the J call TRBJ1-1. CDR1 is SGHVS, CDR2 FQNEAQ, per germline. CDR3 size: 13 residues. CDR3: CASSLSWFTEAFF.

The rearrangement links TRBV7-9 to TRBJ2-3; TCRdb lists TRBD2, though no DNA is available to test this call. The germline V gene encodes CDR1 SEHNR and CDR2 FQNEAQ (reference sequence). This CDR3 spans 13 amino acids. CDR3 residues: CASTRGSTDTQYF.

The chain is built from TRBV15 and TRBJ2-3; TCRdb reports TRBD2, a call that lacks DNA to check it against. Germline lookup yields CDR1 LNHNV and CDR2 YYDKDF (reference sequence). The CDR3 is 15 amino acids. CDR3: CATSRVEGVGDTQYF.

This rearrangement joins TRBV12-3 or TRBV12-4 to TRBJ2-1; TCRdb calls TRBD2, which cannot be checked without DNA. There are 15 residues in the CDR3. The CDR3 sequence: CASSLAGLAANEQFF.

The chain carries TRBV24-1 and TRBJ2-1; TCRdb gives TRBD2 as the D gene, but with no DNA this cannot be confirmed. Germline CDR1 reads KGHDR; CDR2 reads SFDVKD. CDR3 size: 16 residues. The CDR3 loop reads CATSDGAARGYNEQFF.

The V gene is TRBV18, the J gene TRBJ2-1. CDR1 KGHSH and CDR2 LQKENI come from the germline V gene. CDR3 length: 14 residues. The CDR3 loop is CASSPNSGVREQFF.

The chain employs TRBV5-6 and TRBJ2-7; TCRdb outputs TRBD1, but without DNA this stays unchecked. The CDR3 contains 14 residues. Germline V CDR1 and CDR2: SGHDT, YYEEEE. This CDR3 is CASSGRDRVYEQYF.